The 7 T cell receptor beta chains presented below share a single source sample, sequenced in a study of blood T cell repertoires in COVID-19. Produced via immunoSEQ multiplex PCR; TCRdb's table is partial and in-frame only. In the table there are about 310,000 clones, 89% of which are singletons. The sample comprised PBMCs or T cells enriched from blood (not recorded which). All receptors derive from a woman between 35 and 50 years old who had recovered from COVID-19.

J is TRBJ2-7 and V is TRBV18; TRBD1 agrees at 8 bases. V lost 5 bases to trimming and J lost 4 bases; unmatched junction nucleotides: 4. The CDR3 is 13 residues long. Germline CDR1 is KGHSH and CDR2 is LQKENI. Here the CDR3 DNA reads TGTGCCAGCTCAACGACAGGGGCATACGAGCAGTACTTC. Translated: CASSTTGAYEQYF.

The chain joins TRBV29-1 to TRBJ2-7, with D possibly being TRBD2 (6 bases). The V gene lost 4 bases and the J gene lost 2 bases, with 21 bases spanning the gap. This CDR3 has 16 amino acids. Looked up from germline, CDR1 is SQVTM and CDR2 is ANQGSEA. The DNA for the CDR3 is TGCAGCGTTGCAGGGAGGCAGGATGGGTTTACCTACGAGCAGTACTTC. It codes for CSVAGRQDGFTYEQYF.

CDR3 protein: CASSYGSSGIQETQYF. CDR3 sequence (DNA): TGTGCCAGCAGTTACGGTTCTAGCGGAATCCAAGAGACCCAGTACTTC. This chain uses TRBV6-2 or TRBV6-3 with TRBJ2-5; 7 nucleotides agree with TRBD2. The ends lost 2 bases at V and 1 base at J; junction bases unmatched: 7. This CDR3 region has 16 residues. The V gene's germline CDR1 is MNHEY and CDR2 SVGEGT.

The chain combines TRBV6-2 or TRBV6-3 with TRBJ2-3; D is possibly TRBD2 (6 bases). Germline V lookup: CDR1 MNHEY, CDR2 SVGEGT. The CDR3 spans 14 residues. Trimming removed 5 bases at V and 2 bases at J, with 11 bases between. The CDR3 here is CASSIGTSTDTQYF. CDR3 in DNA: TGTGCCAGCAGTATCGGGACTTCCACAGATACGCAGTATTTT.

This clone appeared once. The gene calls are TRBV27 and TRBJ1-2; D not certain. CDR3 length equals 16 residues. Trimming left V 4 bases short and J 4 bases short, with 19 bases between. The germline V gene has CDR1 MNHEY and CDR2 SMNVEV (reference sequence). The CDR3 nucleotides read TGTGCCAGCAGTTCGCTCTTGGGAGCCAGCATCTATGGCTACACCTTC. Residues: CASSSLLGASIYGYTF.

The chain links TRBV5-4 to TRBJ1-1; D gene uncertain. Germline loops: CDR1 SGHNT, CDR2 YYREEE (reference sequence). The CDR3 totals 15 residues. V was pared by 4 bases and J by 1 base, with 14 bases between. This chain's CDR3 is CASSPVSNPNTEAFF. As DNA, the CDR3 is TGTGCCAGCAGCCCGGTCTCGAATCCGAACACTGAAGCTTTCTTT.

This chain uses TRBV4-3 with TRBJ2-4; unclear D gene. There are 15 residues in the CDR3. V gave up 0 bases and J gave up 6 bases, with 12 bases separating them. Germline V CDR1 and CDR2: LGHNA, YSLEER. Here the CDR3 DNA reads TGCGCCAGCAGCCAAGATCTCGGCAGCGTAAACATTCAGTACTTC. This codes for CASSQDLGSVNIQYF.